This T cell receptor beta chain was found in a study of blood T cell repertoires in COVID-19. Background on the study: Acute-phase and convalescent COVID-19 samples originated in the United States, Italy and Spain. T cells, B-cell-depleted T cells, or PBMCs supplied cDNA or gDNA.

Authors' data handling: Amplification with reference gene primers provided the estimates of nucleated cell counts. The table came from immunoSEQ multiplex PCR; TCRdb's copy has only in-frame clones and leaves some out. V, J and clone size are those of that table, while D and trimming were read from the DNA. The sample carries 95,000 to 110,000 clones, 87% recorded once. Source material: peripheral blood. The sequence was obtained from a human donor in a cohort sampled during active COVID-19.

The CDR3 region has the DNA TGTGCCAGCAGCGCGGGACTAGCGGAAGAGTACGAGCAGTACTTC. It specifies CASSAGLAEEYEQYF. This rearrangement joins TRBV9 to TRBJ2-7; TRBD2 aligns across 11 bases. Germline V gene lookup returns CDR1 SGDLS and CDR2 YYNGEE. The J segment lost 4 bases and the V segment lost 3 bases, leaving 6 bases of the junction unmatched. This CDR3 spans 15 amino acids.